Shown below are 6 T cell receptor beta chains from a single sample sequenced in a study of cytomegalovirus exposure and HLA in healthy donors. The assay was immunoSEQ multiplex PCR, and TCRdb's table has in-frame clones only and misses some. The sample consists of more than 90,000 clones, around nine tenths of them appearing once. The sample was PBMCs. The origin of the receptors is a man younger than 35 in good health and CMV-seropositive.

The chain combines TRBV5-1 with TRBJ1-2; D unresolved. The V gene's germline CDR1 is SGHRS and CDR2 YFSETQ. This CDR3 region has 14 residues. Trimming stripped 4 bases from V and 3 bases from J, with 13 bases between. CDR3 region: CASSLGSGYYGYTF. The CDR3 coding sequence is TGCGCCAGCAGCCTGGGTTCAGGATACTATGGCTACACCTTC.

This clone is a singleton in its sample. The rearrangement uses TRBV30 and TRBJ2-1; D not certain. The V and J ends lost 2 bases and 3 bases respectively, with 8 bases between them. This CDR3 has 13 residues. CDR1 and CDR2 (germline): GTSNPN, SVGIG (reference sequence). The CDR3 nucleotides read TGTGCCTGGAGTACGGGTAGCTACAATGAGCAGTTCTTC. Its protein product is CAWSTGSYNEQFF.

The chain joins TRBV19 to TRBJ1-1; maybe TRBD1 (6 bases). Per the germline V gene, CDR1 is LNHDA and CDR2 is SQIVND (reference sequence). V was cut by 5 bases and J by 4 bases, with 14 bases left in between. This CDR3 region has 14 residues. DNA of the CDR3: TGTGCCAGTAGTGCACAGGGTGGGGGCACTGAAGCTTTCTTT. Its translation is CASSAQGGGTEAFF.

This clone was counted once. The chain joins TRBV9 to TRBJ2-3; 11 bases are a match to TRBD2. V was clipped by 3 bases and J by 4 bases; unmatched bases: 4. The germline V gene encodes CDR1 SGDLS and CDR2 YYNGEE. The length of the CDR3 is 15 residues. The CDR3 region is CASSGVAGGPDTQYF. The CDR3 DNA is TGTGCCAGCAGCGGAGTAGCGGGGGGGCCAGATACGCAGTATTTT.

The genes are TRBV7-2 and TRBJ1-5, with 9 bases fitting TRBD1. The CDR3 loop spans 13 amino acids. From germline, CDR1 is SGHTA and CDR2 FQGNSA. Trimming cost V 4 bases and J 7 bases; bases outside gene matches: 2. CDR3 region: CASSSQGAQPQHF. The CDR3 coding sequence is TGTGCCAGCAGCTCACAGGGGGCCCAGCCCCAGCATTTT. Supplemented by reference TRBV7-2 and TRBJ1-5, the full variable domain reads GAGVSQSPSNKVTEKGKDVELRCDPISGHTALYWYRQSLGQGLEFLIYFQGNSAPDKSGLPSDRFSAERTGGSVSTLTIQRTQQEDSAVYLCASSSQGAQPQHFGDGTRLSIL.

The chain uses TRBV10-3 and TRBJ1-1; a weak D match, TRBD1 (6 bases). The germline gives CDR1 ENHRY, CDR2 SYGVKD. CDR3 size: 15 residues. V gave up 0 bases and J gave up 6 bases, with 14 bases separating them. The CDR3 spells CAISESWTDGPEAFF. Written as DNA, the CDR3 is TGTGCCATCAGTGAGTCTTGGACAGACGGGCCTGAAGCTTTCTTT.